This T cell receptor beta chain originates from a study of identical twins. One entry per CDR3 protein, called by TCRdb with MiXCR from the 5' RACE reads. Among roughly 290,000 distinct CDR3 sequences listed, more than 6.5% were seen once. Study-level results: Monozygotic twins shared more out-of-frame TCR alpha than recombination models predicted. Where out-of-frame alpha sequences were twin-shared, they showed excess low generation probability. Cord blood beta clonotypes present at high abundance carried fewer insertions; no such pattern appeared in memory repertoires.

There are 15 residues in the CDR3. Per the germline V gene, CDR1 is SGHAT and CDR2 is FQNNGV. Trimming removed 3 bases at V and 9 bases at J, with 18 bases between. For this clonotype: Its antigen is unknown.

Another study also made use of these data, one on yellow fever vaccine responses in identical twins.

Sequenced input: memory (CD45RO+) T cells sorted from blood. The sequence came from a woman aged 18-35 years in good health. The chain is built from TRBV11-2 and TRBJ2-1; D is possibly TRBD2 (5 bases). CDR3 in DNA: TGTGCCAGCAGCTTCCCGGGAAACCCCTTTGGTGAGCAGTTCTTC. Protein: CASSFPGNPFGEQFF.